One and the same sample provided the 32 T cell receptor beta chains below, sequenced in a study of regulatory T cells in long-lasting Graves disease (dated by TCRdb to the early 2020s). Preparation of the library involved multiplex PCR. Data came from an Illumina HiSeq 4000. iRepertoire HTBI primers and Arm-PCR amplification of CDR3 regions were used to construct TCR beta libraries. TCRdb's own reprocessing of the public reads used fastp at Q25 and MiXCR and kept productive beta chains. Duplicate CDR3 protein sequences are folded into a single record with the most common DNA and genes. The sample table contains fewer than 450,000 distinct CDR3 sequences; only one count was recorded for approximately 16% of them. The biggest ten clones account for approximately 7.8% of the sample. Reading the label with the study, this specimen's time point is: newly diagnosed GD, antithyroid drugs for less than 3 months. For both TCR sequencing and RNA sequencing, RNA was extracted from PBMCs in TRIzol.

Separately, the same data were catalogued under a study of T cells in Graves' hyperthyroidism and ophthalmopathy.

The sample in question was peripheral blood mononuclear cells (PBMCs), obtained at new diagnosis, from a patient treated with antithyroid drugs. The receptor source for this set is a middle-aged woman with Graves disease. Donor details come from another sample of the same person, matched by shared clones.

This clonotype was found a few times. This rearrangement joins TRBV5-1 to TRBJ1-1; no definite D call. The CDR3 contains 14 residues. CDR1 is SGHRS, CDR2 YFSETQ, per germline. V was shortened by 1 base and J by 1 base, with 8 bases between the two germline ends. CDR3 loop: CASSLTSSNTEAFF. The DNA of the CDR3 is TGCGCCAGCAGCTTGACCTCTTCGAACACTGAAGCTTTCTTT. Looking up the rest from reference TRBV5-1 and TRBJ1-1 gives the full variable domain: KAGVTQTPRYLIKTRGQQVTLSCSPISGHRSVSWYQQTPGQGLQFLFEYFSETQRNKGNFPGRFSGRQFSNSRSEMNVSTLELGDSALYLCASSLTSSNTEAFFGQGTRLTVV.

Many counts were recorded for this clonotype. The chain has TRBV5-1 and TRBJ1-1; the D is unclear. The CDR3 is 13 residues long. V lost 1 base, J lost 5 bases, and 9 bases lay in between. Germline CDR1 reads SGHRS; CDR2 reads YFSETQ. CDR3 nucleotides: TGCGCCAGCAGCTTGTTGTGGGGTACTGAAGCTTTCTTT. Its protein is CASSLLWGTEAFF.

Notes on this clonotype: A read error may account for a junction end that differs from germline. V is TRBV9 and J is TRBJ1-1; tentative D call: TRBD1 (5 bases). In germline, CDR1 is SGDLS, CDR2 YYNGEE. CDR3 length: 14 amino acids. CDR3 nucleotides: TGTGCCGGCAGCGTTTCAGGGTTGAACACTGAAGCTTTCTTT. It codes for CAGSVSGLNTEAFF.

The CDR3 loop reads CASSPTGRGPGYTF. DNA for the CDR3: TGTGCCAGCAGCCCTACTGGCAGGGGGCCTGGCTACACCTTC. This chain uses TRBV28 with TRBJ1-2; TRBD1 aligns across 8 bases. Losses at the gene ends were 6 bases for V and 7 bases for J; bases not matched to a gene: 10. Per germline, CDR1 MDHEN and CDR2 SYDVKM. This CDR3 region has 14 residues.

The chain is built from TRBV11-2 and TRBJ2-3; 11 nucleotides align to TRBD2. CDR1 and CDR2 from the germline V gene are SGHAT and FQNNGV. CDR3 length: 16 residues. J lost 5 bases, V lost 4 bases, and 8 bases had no gene match. The DNA of the CDR3 is TGTGCCAGCAGCTCCCATAGCGGGAGGGCCGAAGATACGCAGTATTTT. Its translation is CASSSHSGRAEDTQYF.

The rearrangement uses TRBV3-1 and TRBJ2-3; the match to TRBD2 covers 8 bases. V dropped 1 base and J dropped 0; count of bases not matched to a gene: 3. The CDR3 is made up of 16 amino acids. Looked up from germline, CDR1 is LGHDT and CDR2 is YNNKEL (reference sequence). The CDR3 here is CASSQVASGSTDTQYF. DNA for the CDR3: TGTGCCAGCAGCCAAGTTGCTAGCGGGAGCACAGATACGCAGTATTTT.

With regard to this clonotype: A much larger clone lies one base from this, so it may be a read error. This chain connects TRBV11-2 to TRBJ2-4; D possibly corresponds to TRBD2 (6 bases). CDR3 length equals 20 residues. V shed 7 bases and J shed 0 bases, with 28 bases lying between them. In germline, CDR1 is SGHAT, CDR2 FQNNGV. This chain's CDR3 is CASTDWRPGAPFLAKNIQYF. The CDR3, as DNA: TGTGCCAGCACCGATTGGCGCCCGGGAGCTCCGTTCCTAGCCAAAAACATTCAGTACTTC.

The genes are TRBV6-1 and TRBJ2-6; D is unresolved. Trimming removed 6 bases at V and 0 bases at J, with 12 bases between. The germline V gene encodes CDR1 MNHNS and CDR2 SASEGT. This CDR3 contains 16 residues. CDR3 sequence reads: CASSPHGSSGANVLTF. The CDR3 DNA reads as TGTGCCAGCAGCCCACACGGCTCCTCTGGGGCCAACGTCCTGACTTTC.

This clonotype appeared many times. This chain joins TRBV29-1 and TRBJ2-1; the D gene is possibly TRBD1 (6 bases). V shed 6 bases and J shed 0 bases, with 9 bases lying between them. The CDR3 totals 13 residues. The germline V gene has CDR1 SQVTM and CDR2 ANQGSEA. The chain's CDR3 is CSVTGTSYNEQFF. CDR3 DNA sequence: TGCAGCGTGACAGGCACCTCCTACAATGAGCAGTTCTTC.

The chain has TRBV5-1 and TRBJ2-5; 8 nucleotides line up with TRBD1. V trimming: 1 base; J trimming: 5 bases; junction bases outside the gene matches: 1. The CDR3 length is 13 residues. Germline CDR1 is SGHRS and CDR2 is YFSETQ. The CDR3 loop reads CASSLQGAETQYF. CDR3 nucleotide sequence: TGCGCCAGCAGCTTGCAGGGGGCGGAGACCCAGTACTTC.

This clonotype has ten or more counts. This chain links TRBV7-9 with TRBJ2-1; TRBD2 matches 13 bases. The CDR3 loop spans 15 amino acids. Trimming removed 3 bases from V and 5 bases from J; junction bases left unmatched: 1. Germline V gene lookup returns CDR1 SEHNR and CDR2 FQNEAQ (reference sequence). Here the CDR3 reads CASSFTSGRDNEQFF. In nucleotides, the CDR3 is TGTGCCAGCAGCTTCACTAGCGGGAGGGACAATGAGCAGTTCTTC.

This clonotype has a count of ten or more. The chain carries TRBV24-1 and TRBJ2-5; D is possibly TRBD1 or TRBD2 (5 bases each). This CDR3 has 15 residues. From germline, CDR1 is KGHDR and CDR2 SFDVKD. V was cut by 3 bases and J by 7 bases, with 17 bases left in between. The CDR3 nucleotides are TGTGCCACCAGTGATCCTGGGACCTTTGAAGGGACCCAGTACTTC. Protein sequence: CATSDPGTFEGTQYF.

The table lists this clonotype with a count of one. V is TRBV20-1 and J is TRBJ2-7, with TRBD1 identical over 7 bases. The ends lost 4 bases at V and 0 bases at J; junction bases unmatched: 6. The CDR3 extends over 14 amino acids. Germline CDR1 reads DFQATT; CDR2 reads SNEGSKA (reference sequence). The DNA of the CDR3 is TGCAGTGCTACCGACTGGGACAGCTCCTACGAGCAGTACTTC. It specifies CSATDWDSSYEQYF.

This clonotype was found a few times. This chain uses TRBV30 with TRBJ2-7; the D call may be TRBD1 or TRBD2 (6 bases each). The CDR3 consists of 14 residues. From germline, CDR1 is GTSNPN and CDR2 SVGIG (reference sequence). Trimming removed 1 base at V and 3 bases at J, with 13 bases between. The CDR3 sequence: CAWSAGGGHYEQYF. The DNA of the CDR3 is TGTGCCTGGAGTGCAGGAGGGGGGCACTACGAGCAGTACTTC.

The chain joins TRBV5-4 to TRBJ2-5; 8 bases align to TRBD2. This CDR3 is built from 14 residues. Germline V gene sequence: CDR1 SGHNT, CDR2 YYREEE (reference sequence). V shed 4 bases, J shed 3 bases, and the junction held 5 bases outside the gene matches. Here the CDR3 DNA reads TGTGCCAGCAGCGGTAGCGGGGATAAAGAGACCCAGTACTTC. It specifies CASSGSGDKETQYF.

This clonotype was observed many times. The chain recombines TRBV19 with TRBJ2-5; D perhaps matches TRBD1 (6 bases). Germline CDR1 and CDR2: LNHDA and SQIVND (reference sequence). This CDR3 comprises 15 residues. V was cut by 5 bases and J by 4 bases, with 17 bases left in between. DNA for the CDR3: TGTGCCAGTAGTGCGAGTACAGGGTGGGGAGAGACCCAGTACTTC. It codes for CASSASTGWGETQYF.

This clonotype was observed at least ten times. The chain recombines TRBV28 with TRBJ1-1, with D maybe TRBD1 (5 bases). Germline CDR1 is MDHEN and CDR2 is SYDVKM. Between the trimmed V and J ends, which lost 6 bases and 11 bases, there was a span of 16 bases. The CDR3 loop spans 12 amino acids. In DNA, the CDR3 is TGTGCCAGCAGAAAGACAGCGTCGCGGGCTTTCTTT. This encodes CASRKTASRAFF.

This clonotype was seen ten or more times. This chain joins TRBV3-1 and TRBJ1-5; 7 nucleotides match TRBD1. Germline assignment: CDR1 LGHDT and CDR2 YNNKEL (reference sequence). The CDR3 length is 14 residues. Trimming took 4 bases from V and 1 from J; bases not matched to a gene: 1. CDR3 nucleotides: TGTGCCAGCAGCCCGACAGGGAGCAATCAGCCCCAGCATTTT. Translated, it gives CASSPTGSNQPQHF. Combining the CDR3 with reference TRBV3-1 and TRBJ1-5 gives the whole variable domain DTAVSQTPKYLVTQMGNDKSIKCEQNLGHDTMYWYKQDSKKFLKIMFSYNNKELIINETVPNRFSPKSPDKAHLNLHINSLELGDSAVYFCASSPTGSNQPQHFGDGTRLSIL.

This clonotype was detected many times. CDR3 sequence: CASKGDMNTEAFF. As DNA, the CDR3 is TGTGCCAGCAAGGGTGACATGAACACTGAAGCTTTCTTT. The genes are TRBV2 and TRBJ1-1; no definite D call. V was clipped by 7 bases and J by 0 bases, with 9 bases between them. Germline V gene data show CDR1 as SNHLY and CDR2 as FYNNEI. The CDR3 extends over 13 amino acids.

This clonotype occurred many times. The chain recombines TRBV7-2 with TRBJ1-5; the D is unclear. The CDR3 spans 13 residues. The germline V and J ends were trimmed by 3 bases and 4 bases, with 7 bases remaining between them. CDR1 and CDR2 from the germline V gene are SGHTA and FQGNSA. CDR3 sequence: CASSLARNQPQHF. The CDR3 nucleotides read TGTGCCAGCAGCTTGGCGAGAAATCAGCCCCAGCATTTT.

This clonotype has a handful of counts. This chain's CDR3 is CASSVVGQGDTQYF. The CDR3 DNA is TGTGCCAGCAGCGTAGTCGGCCAAGGAGATACGCAGTATTTT. The chain is built from TRBV9 and TRBJ2-3; D is unclear. V lost 0 bases and J 5 bases, leaving 10 bases between the germline ends. The length of the CDR3 is 14 residues. Germline assignment: CDR1 SGDLS and CDR2 YYNGEE.

V gene TRBV19 combines with J gene TRBJ1-5; perhaps TRBD1 as D (6 bases). CDR3 length: 15 amino acids. Germline V gives CDR1 LNHDA, CDR2 SQIVND (reference sequence). V lost 4 bases, J lost 4 bases, and 14 bases lay in between. This CDR3 is CASSRAGGANQPQHF. For the CDR3, the DNA is TGTGCCAGTAGTAGGGCCGGGGGCGCGAATCAGCCCCAGCATTTT.

The chain is built from TRBV7-9 and TRBJ1-1; no reliable D call. Trimming took off 1 base at V and 11 bases at J, with 17 bases between the two ends. This CDR3 has 14 amino acids. Germline lookup yields CDR1 SEHNR and CDR2 FQNEAQ (reference sequence). The CDR3 region is CASSLEDSESEAFF. CDR3 coding DNA: TGTGCCAGCAGCTTAGAAGACTCCGAATCGGAGGCTTTCTTT.

The V gene is TRBV10-3, the J gene TRBJ1-5; tentatively, D is TRBD1 (6 bases). Germline-derived CDR1 and CDR2 are ENHRY and SYGVKD. The CDR3 extends over 15 amino acids. The V end lost 3 bases, the J end lost 4 bases, and 13 bases lay between the germline ends. The CDR3 spells CAISEGGQINQPQHF. CDR3 sequence (DNA): TGTGCCATCAGTGAAGGTGGACAGATAAATCAGCCCCAGCATTTT.

This chain joins TRBV3-1 and TRBJ2-1, with D hard to call. CDR1 LGHDT and CDR2 YNNKEL come from the germline V gene (reference sequence). The CDR3 has 17 amino acids. V gave up 6 bases and J gave up 0 bases, with 18 bases separating them. The CDR3 sequence is CASRHLLKPSSYNEQFF. The CDR3 nucleotides read TGTGCCAGCAGACACCTCCTCAAGCCGAGCTCCTACAATGAGCAGTTCTTC.

In DNA form, the CDR3 reads TGTGCCAGCAGCGTAGTGGGAAGGTCACCCGAGGAGCTGTTTTTT. Its translation: CASSVVGRSPEELFF. The J gene is TRBJ2-2, the V gene TRBV13; D not resolved. CDR3 length: 15 amino acids. Germline CDR1 PRHDT, CDR2 FYEKMQ (reference sequence). V gave up 5 bases and J gave up 10 bases, with 20 bases separating them.

This clonotype came up a few times. The V gene is TRBV11-2, the J gene TRBJ2-5; D remains unclear. Trimming shortened V by 6 bases and J by 1 base, and 18 bases separated the two germline ends. The CDR3 is 16 residues long. From germline, CDR1 is SGHAT and CDR2 FQNNGV. This CDR3 reads CASSFPRHALQETQYF. CDR3 DNA sequence: TGTGCCAGCAGTTTCCCCCGGCATGCCCTCCAAGAGACCCAGTACTTC.

In this sample, this clonotype turned up many times. This chain links TRBV13 with TRBJ2-5; a possible D gene is TRBD1 (5 bases). The V and J ends lost 0 bases and 1 base respectively, with 6 bases between them. The length of the CDR3 is 14 residues. Per the germline V gene, CDR1 is PRHDT and CDR2 is FYEKMQ (reference sequence). In DNA form, the CDR3 reads TGTGCCAGCAGCTTAGGTGACAGCCAAGAGACCCAGTACTTC. Protein product: CASSLGDSQETQYF.

The chain combines TRBV6-9 with TRBJ1-2; no clear D gene. The V gene lost 3 bases and the J gene lost 8 bases, with 13 bases spanning the gap. Germline V gene sequence: CDR1 MNHGY, CDR2 SVAAGI. There are 13 residues in the CDR3. The CDR3 DNA sequence: TGTGCCAGCAGTTACGAGGGCGGACGGGGCTACACCTTC. This translates into CASSYEGGRGYTF.

This clonotype was counted ten times or more. The chain couples TRBV5-1 to TRBJ1-1; perhaps TRBD1 as D (6 bases). With 6 bases removed from V and 7 bases from J, the gap between germline ends came to 19 bases. Germline assignment: CDR1 SGHRS and CDR2 YFSETQ. The CDR3 has 14 residues. CDR3 DNA: TGCGCCAGCAACACCGAAGGGGGTACGGGTGAAGCTTTCTTT. Protein product: CASNTEGGTGEAFF.

The chain has TRBV7-8 and TRBJ2-3; D gene uncertain. CDR1 and CDR2 from the germline V gene are SGHVS and FQNEAQ. V was shortened by 3 bases and J by 6 bases, with 16 bases between the two germline ends. This CDR3 is 15 amino acids long. CDR3 region: CASSFLLGPMDTQYF. DNA of the CDR3: TGTGCCAGCAGCTTTCTTCTAGGCCCCATGGATACGCAGTATTTT.

The chain carries TRBV4-2 and TRBJ1-6, with D tentatively TRBD1 (6 bases). This CDR3 has 16 residues. Germline V gives CDR1 LGHNA, CDR2 YNFKEQ. The V end lost 8 bases, the J end lost 7 bases, and 21 bases lay between the germline ends. The CDR3 coding sequence is TGTGCCAGCGGGCCAGACCCCGGACAGAGAAATTCACCCCTCCACTTT. This gives the protein CASGPDPGQRNSPLHF.